The 14 T cell receptor beta chains reported below all come from one sample, sequenced in a study of Graves' ophthalmopathy and Graves' hyperthyroidism. The sequenced template was RNA, covering the TCR beta CDR3 region. The authors performed first-round RT-PCR with HTBI primers and then a second-round multiplex PCR. TCRdb re-called the multiplex PCR reads through MiXCR, storing one row per CDR3 protein. The table includes about 480,000 distinct CDR3 sequences, around 15% detected once. Sequencing was carried out using blood. The receptors stem from a woman in her twenties or thirties with Graves' ophthalmopathy.

Many counts were recorded for this clonotype. The chain combines TRBV10-3 with TRBJ1-2; no reliable D call. CDR1 is ENHRY and CDR2 is SYGVKD in the germline V gene. CDR3 length equals 13 residues. V was cut by 3 bases and J by 2 bases, with 7 bases left in between. The CDR3 protein is CAISDAGNYGYTF. CDR3 sequence (DNA): TGTGCCATCAGTGATGCGGGGAACTATGGCTACACCTTC.

At least ten counts were recorded for this clonotype. The chain employs TRBV2 and TRBJ2-2; D is possibly TRBD2 (6 bases). CDR1 and CDR2 (germline): SNHLY, FYNNEI. The CDR3 is 14 amino acids. Trimming pared 8 bases from V and 5 bases from J, leaving 15 bases between. The CDR3 DNA is TGTGCCAGCTGGGGCGGGATGGGGACCGGGGAGCTGTTTTTT. The encoded protein is CASWGGMGTGELFF.

The gene calls are TRBV7-2 and TRBJ1-5, with D hard to call. Germline assignment: CDR1 SGHTA and CDR2 FQGNSA. This CDR3 contains 14 residues. V was pared by 5 bases and J by 7 bases, with 15 bases between. The chain's CDR3 is CASSDRWETQPQHF. In DNA, the CDR3 is TGTGCCAGCAGCGACCGCTGGGAGACACAGCCCCAGCATTTT.

This clonotype was counted many times. The V call is TRBV11-2, the J call TRBJ1-6; no clear D. Trimming left V 0 bases short and J 3 bases short, with 15 bases between. The CDR3 consists of 18 residues. Germline V CDR1 and CDR2: SGHAT, FQNNGV. The CDR3, as DNA: TGTGCCAGCAGCTTAGATCTTGTTGTGGGTATCTATAATTCACCCCTCCACTTT. Protein: CASSLDLVVGIYNSPLHF. Looking up the rest from reference TRBV11-2 and TRBJ1-6 gives the full variable domain: EAGVAQSPRYKIIEKRQSVAFWCNPISGHATLYWYQQILGQGPKLLIQFQNNGVVDDSQLPKDRFSAERLKGVDSTLKIQPAKLEDSAVYLCASSLDLVVGIYNSPLHFGNGTRLTVT.

At least ten counts were recorded for this clonotype. The DNA for the CDR3 is TGTGCCAGCAGCCAAGAGCTTCGGGAAGTTGACACTGAAGCTTTCTTT. Translated: CASSQELREVDTEAFF. V usage is TRBV14 and J usage is TRBJ1-1; no clear D. CDR3 length: 16 residues. Looked up from germline, CDR1 is SGHDN and CDR2 is FVKESK. Deletions cut 0 bases from V and 3 bases from J, with 14 bases between. The variable domain in full, with the rest retrieved from reference TRBV14 and TRBJ1-1, is EAGVTQFPSHSVIEKGQTVTLRCDPISGHDNLYWYRRVMGKEIKFLLHFVKESKQDESGMPNNRFLAERTGGTYSTLKVQPAELEDSGVYFCASSQELREVDTEAFFGQGTRLTVV.

Notes on this clonotype: This may be a read error: a much more frequent sequence differs by one nucleotide. The rearrangement uses TRBV12-3 or TRBV12-4 and TRBJ1-1; 7 bases map to TRBD1. The CDR3 is made up of 11 amino acids. Losses at the gene ends were 6 bases for V and 7 bases for J; bases not matched to a gene: 2. CDR3 DNA sequence: TGTGCCAGCAGGGGACAGATTGAAGCTTTCTTT. It specifies CASRGQIEAFF.

This clonotype was seen a few times. The J gene is TRBJ2-7, the V gene TRBV28, with D perhaps matching TRBD1 (6 bases). There are 15 residues in the CDR3. The germline V gene has CDR1 MDHEN and CDR2 SYDVKM. V was trimmed by 5 bases and J by 3 bases, leaving 17 bases between them. CDR3 nucleotide sequence: TGTGCCAGCAGTATTACCGGGACAATCGGCTACGAGCAGTACTTC. Translated, it gives CASSITGTIGYEQYF.

The rearrangement joins TRBV7-8 to TRBJ2-3; weak D call: TRBD1 (6 bases). This CDR3 region has 14 residues. Trimming pared 6 bases from V and 5 bases from J, leaving 15 bases between. Germline V gene sequence: CDR1 SGHVS, CDR2 FQNEAQ. The CDR3 loop reads CASREQGRGDTQYF. The CDR3 nucleotides read TGTGCCAGCAGGGAACAGGGAAGGGGAGATACGCAGTATTTT.

This clonotype was picked up many times. The rearrangement joins TRBV19 to TRBJ2-4, with 12 bases identical to TRBD2. V lost 4 bases, J lost 0 bases, and 7 bases stayed unmatched. Looked up from germline, CDR1 is LNHDA and CDR2 is SQIVND (reference sequence). The CDR3 spans 18 residues. This chain's CDR3 is CASSNFSGLAGAKNIQYF. Written as DNA, the CDR3 is TGTGCCAGTAGTAACTTCTCGGGACTAGCGGGAGCCAAAAACATTCAGTACTTC.

V usage is TRBV10-3 and J usage is TRBJ2-7; either TRBD1 or TRBD2 may fit D (5 bases each). The CDR3 has 15 residues. Trimming took off 5 bases at V and 1 base at J, with 15 bases between the two ends. Germline V gene lookup returns CDR1 ENHRY and CDR2 SYGVKD. This chain's CDR3 is CAISSRDPGSYEQYF. The CDR3 DNA reads TGTGCCATCAGTTCCCGGGACCCCGGTTCCTACGAGCAGTACTTC.

Many counts were recorded for this clonotype. The chain joins TRBV28 to TRBJ2-2; D might be TRBD2 (5 bases). The ends were cut back, 6 bases at V and 5 bases at J, with 10 bases in the middle. From germline, CDR1 is MDHEN and CDR2 SYDVKM. This CDR3 has 13 residues. CDR3: CASRLDLTGELFF. In nucleotides, the CDR3 is TGTGCCAGCAGACTAGACTTGACCGGGGAGCTGTTTTTT. The whole variable domain, filled in from reference TRBV28 and TRBJ2-2, reads DVKVTQSSRYLVKRTGEKVFLECVQDMDHENMFWYRQDPGLGLRLIYFSYDVKMKEKGDIPEGYSVSREKKERFSLILESASTNQTSMYLCASRLDLTGELFFGEGSRLTVL.

Only a few counts were recorded for this clonotype. This sequence joins TRBV30 and TRBJ2-5; 9 nucleotides line up with TRBD2. CDR1 GTSNPN and CDR2 SVGIG come from the germline V gene (reference sequence). The V segment lost 1 base and the J segment 7 bases; nucleotides outside the gene matches: 7. The CDR3 is made up of 14 amino acids. CDR3 residues: CAWSGGLATGTQYF. The CDR3 nucleotides are TGTGCCTGGAGTGGGGGACTAGCTACAGGGACCCAGTACTTC. Based on the CDR3 plus reference TRBV30 and TRBJ2-5, the full variable domain is SQTIHQWPATLVQPVGSPLSLECTVEGTSNPNLYWYRQAAGRGLQLLFYSVGIGQISSEVPQNLSASRPQDRQFILSSKKLLLSDSGFYLCAWSGGLATGTQYFGPGTRLLVL.

This clonotype appeared a few times. The V call is TRBV19, the J call TRBJ2-2, with D tentatively TRBD1 (7 bases). Germline CDR1 LNHDA, CDR2 SQIVND (reference sequence). Deletions cut 5 bases from V and 5 bases from J, with 18 bases between. The CDR3 extends over 16 amino acids. Here the CDR3 DNA reads TGTGCCAGTAGTCAGGGGGGCACCAGGGTAACCGGGGAGCTGTTTTTT. Its protein product is CASSQGGTRVTGELFF.

This clonotype has more than one count but fewer than ten. The chain combines TRBV11-1 with TRBJ1-3; D gene uncertain. CDR1 is SGHAT, CDR2 FQDESV, per germline (reference sequence). Trimming took 6 bases from V and 4 from J, leaving 19 bases between them. The CDR3 covers 16 residues. The CDR3 bases are TGTGCCAGCAGTCCAAATTCGCTTTGGTCCGGAAACACCATATATTTT. Translated: CASSPNSLWSGNTIYF.